A single sample gave rise to the 23 T cell receptor beta chains below, sequenced in a study of T cells in Graves' hyperthyroidism and ophthalmopathy. TCR beta CDR3 regions were amplified from RNA transcripts. In the first-round RT-PCR of the TCR CDR3, the HTBI primer set was used. MiXCR, run by TCRdb on the multiplex PCR reads, gives a single entry per CDR3 protein. The table lists hundreds of thousands of distinct CDR3 sequences, about 14% of them singletons. The source material was blood. The receptors originated from a woman between 45 and 65 years old with Graves' ophthalmopathy.

This clonotype was recorded at least ten times. This chain uses TRBV15 with TRBJ1-3, with a possible D match to TRBD1 (6 bases). Germline values: CDR1 LNHNV, CDR2 YYDKDF (reference sequence). V was clipped by 1 base and J by 4 bases, with 8 bases between them. This CDR3 is built from 14 residues. The DNA of the CDR3 is TGTGCCACCAGCAGAGTGACAGGAGGAAACACCATATATTTT. This gives the protein CATSRVTGGNTIYF.

This clonotype was detected only a few times. The chain recombines TRBV5-1 with TRBJ2-5; 12 bases agree with TRBD2. From germline, CDR1 is SGHRS and CDR2 YFSETQ. The CDR3 contains 18 residues. V lost 4 bases, J lost 4 bases, and 14 bases stayed unmatched. DNA for the CDR3: TGCGCCAGCAGCCCGCCAGTGCTAGCGGGAGGGACCGCAGAGACCCAGTACTTC. The encoded protein is CASSPPVLAGGTAETQYF. Full variable domain (outside the CDR3, taken from reference TRBV5-1 and TRBJ2-5): KAGVTQTPRYLIKTRGQQVTLSCSPISGHRSVSWYQQTPGQGLQFLFEYFSETQRNKGNFPGRFSGRQFSNSRSEMNVSTLELGDSALYLCASSPPVLAGGTAETQYFGPGTRLLVL.

This clonotype was detected many times. V gene TRBV6-2 or TRBV6-3 combines with J gene TRBJ2-5; D might be TRBD1 (5 bases). Trimming took 6 bases from V and 2 from J, leaving 13 bases between them. Germline V gene data show CDR1 as MNHEY and CDR2 as SVGEGT. The CDR3 consists of 14 residues. The CDR3 nucleotides are TGTGCCAGCAGCAAAATGGGGCAGCAAGAGACCCAGTACTTC. This codes for CASSKMGQQETQYF.

In its sample, this clonotype was seen a few times. The chain recombines TRBV20-1 with TRBJ1-1; TRBD1 might be the D (5 bases). V gave up 0 bases and J gave up 10 bases, with 12 bases separating them. The CDR3 spans 12 residues. CDR1 and CDR2 (germline): DFQATT, SNEGSKA (reference sequence). The CDR3 DNA is TGCAGTGCTAGAGAAGGCAGGGTAGGAGCTTTCTTT. It is translated as CSAREGRVGAFF.

The table lists this clonotype with many counts. The V and J genes are TRBV6-2 or TRBV6-3 and TRBJ1-1; tentative D call: TRBD1 (6 bases). The V gene lost 5 bases and the J gene lost 6 bases, with 19 bases spanning the gap. CDR1 and CDR2 from the germline V gene are MNHEY and SVGEGT. There are 15 residues in the CDR3. This chain's CDR3 is CASSKNRGSPAEAFF. The CDR3 bases are TGTGCCAGCAGTAAAAATAGGGGGAGCCCCGCTGAAGCTTTCTTT.

A few counts support this clonotype. This chain links TRBV20-1 with TRBJ1-2; D gene unclear. V was cut by 3 bases and J by 1 base, with 12 bases left in between. This CDR3 has 14 residues. Germline values: CDR1 DFQATT, CDR2 SNEGSKA (reference sequence). CDR3 sequence: CSARGFDGNYGYTF. DNA of the CDR3: TGCAGTGCTAGGGGGTTCGACGGTAACTATGGCTACACCTTC.

This sequence joins TRBV6-1 and TRBJ2-2; D perhaps matches TRBD2 (7 bases). Germline V gene data show CDR1 as MNHNS and CDR2 as SASEGT. The CDR3 covers 16 residues. V lost 6 bases and J 6 bases, leaving 20 bases between the germline ends. CDR3 sequence reads: CASSPGRGATAGELFF. CDR3 bases: TGTGCCAGCAGCCCGGGTCGGGGGGCAACCGCCGGGGAGCTGTTTTTT.

This clonotype came up a few times. This chain joins TRBV9 and TRBJ2-1; TRBD2 aligns across 8 bases. CDR1 SGDLS and CDR2 YYNGEE come from the germline V gene. Germline trimming cut 0 bases from V and 6 bases from J; bases unmatched to any gene: 2. The CDR3 spans 14 residues. CDR3 protein: CASSVAGGLNEQFF. The CDR3 bases are TGTGCCAGCAGCGTAGCGGGAGGGCTCAATGAGCAGTTCTTC. Full variable domain (remainder filled in from reference TRBV9 and TRBJ2-1): DSGVTQTPKHLITATGQRVTLRCSPRSGDLSVYWYQQSLDQGLQFLIQYYNGEERAKGNILERFSAQQFPDLHSELNLSSLELGDSALYFCASSVAGGLNEQFFGPGTRLTVL.

This clonotype was found a few times. This chain connects TRBV7-6 to TRBJ2-1; 9 bases fit TRBD2. The CDR3 has 17 residues. Trimming removed 1 base from V and 2 bases from J; junction bases left unmatched: 6. CDR1 and CDR2 from the germline V gene are SGHVS and FNYEAQ. The CDR3 spells CASSLEASGKAYNEQFF. DNA for the CDR3: TGTGCCAGCAGCTTAGAAGCTAGCGGGAAGGCCTACAATGAGCAGTTCTTC.

The table lists this clonotype with many counts. The V and J genes are TRBV20-1 and TRBJ2-3; 12 bases are a match to TRBD2. Trimming at V came to 0 bases and at J to 1 base, leaving 2 bases not matched to a gene. The germline CDR1 and CDR2 sequences are DFQATT and SNEGSKA (reference sequence). This CDR3 region has 16 residues. The chain's CDR3 is CSARDPSGRGTDTQYF. DNA of the CDR3: TGCAGTGCTAGAGATCCTAGCGGGAGGGGCACAGATACGCAGTATTTT.

This clonotype was seen ten or more times. The gene calls are TRBV7-9 and TRBJ2-5, with D possibly matching TRBD1 (6 bases). The CDR3 length is 11 residues. Germline-derived CDR1 and CDR2 are SEHNR and FQNEAQ (reference sequence). Trimming left V 10 bases short and J 5 bases short, with 11 bases between. The CDR3 protein is CAIQGRETQYF. In DNA form, the CDR3 reads TGTGCCATACAGGGCCGGGAGACCCAGTACTTC.

With respect to this clonotype: A read error may explain this, as a much larger clone is one base away. The chain's CDR3 is CANSLGSSNYGYTF. The CDR3, as DNA: TGTGCCAACAGCTTGGGCAGCTCTAACTATGGCTACACCTTC. V usage is TRBV7-2 and J usage is TRBJ1-2; no clear D gene. The CDR3 length is 14 residues. Germline V lookup: CDR1 SGHTA, CDR2 FQGNSA.

In its sample, this clonotype was seen many times. The chain carries TRBV18 and TRBJ1-1; D is unclear. From germline, CDR1 is KGHSH and CDR2 LQKENI. The CDR3 extends over 12 amino acids. V gave up 3 bases and J gave up 3 bases, with 5 bases separating them. CDR3 bases: TGTGCCAGCTCACCCAAGGACACTGAAGCTTTCTTT. It specifies CASSPKDTEAFF.

This clonotype was counted ten times or more. This sequence joins TRBV4-1 and TRBJ1-1; weak D call: TRBD1 (5 bases). This CDR3 is built from 15 residues. Per the germline V gene, CDR1 is MGHRA and CDR2 is YSYEKL. Deletions cut 1 base from V and 6 bases from J, with 15 bases between. CDR3 nucleotides: TGCGCCAGCAGCCAAGTTGATGGGGGAGGGGCTGAAGCTTTCTTT. Amino acid sequence: CASSQVDGGGAEAFF.

This clonotype was counted at least ten times. The chain has TRBV12-3 or TRBV12-4 and TRBJ1-1; D unclear. Deletions cut 3 bases from V and 4 bases from J, with 6 bases between. This CDR3 is 12 amino acids long. The CDR3 nucleotides read TGTGCCAGCAGTTTTATACGCACTGAAGCTTTCTTT. Its translation is CASSFIRTEAFF.

Many counts were recorded for this clonotype. The chain has TRBV15 and TRBJ1-6; a weak D match, TRBD1 (5 bases). Germline lookup yields CDR1 LNHNV and CDR2 YYDKDF (reference sequence). CDR3 length: 14 residues. Trimming cost V 1 base and J 8 bases, with 9 bases left between them. CDR3 amino acids: CATSRVWGDSPLHF. DNA for the CDR3: TGTGCCACCAGCAGAGTATGGGGCGATTCACCCCTCCACTTT.

This clonotype was seen many times. This sequence joins TRBV20-1 and TRBJ2-7; 9 bases line up with TRBD1. Trimming at V came to 5 bases and at J to 6 bases, leaving 5 bases not matched to a gene. This CDR3 region has 12 residues. Germline V gene lookup returns CDR1 DFQATT and CDR2 SNEGSKA (reference sequence). CDR3 DNA: TGCAGTGCTTGGGACAGGGATCCCGAGCAGTACTTC. It is translated as CSAWDRDPEQYF.

This chain uses TRBV4-2 with TRBJ2-7; tentative D call: TRBD2 (6 bases). V lost 0 bases and J 5 bases, leaving 14 bases between the germline ends. The length of the CDR3 is 15 residues. Germline V gene data show CDR1 as LGHNA and CDR2 as YNFKEQ. The CDR3 DNA follows: TGTGCCAGCAGCCAAGATCCCAGGGAGGCTAACGAGCAGTACTTC. The encoded protein is CASSQDPREANEQYF.

This sequence joins TRBV4-2 and TRBJ2-1; TRBD2 agrees at 15 bases. Germline V gene lookup returns CDR1 LGHNA and CDR2 YNFKEQ. The CDR3 is made up of 22 amino acids. The V and J ends lost 5 bases and 3 bases, in that order; junction bases with no gene match: 20. CDR3 in DNA: TGTGCCAGCAGCTCCCGCCCCCTGGGACTAGCGGGAGGAACGAGACTCTACAATGAGCAGTTCTTC. It encodes CASSSRPLGLAGGTRLYNEQFF.

At least ten counts were recorded for this clonotype. This chain connects TRBV20-1 to TRBJ2-3; no clear D gene. This CDR3 comprises 15 residues. Germline CDR1 is DFQATT and CDR2 is SNEGSKA (reference sequence). With 0 bases removed from V and 1 base from J, the gap between germline ends came to 11 bases. The CDR3 nucleotides read TGCAGTGCTAGAGATAGGGTAGCTGGCACAGATACGCAGTATTTT. Its translation is CSARDRVAGTDTQYF.

Only a few counts were recorded for this clonotype. The rearrangement joins TRBV6-1 to TRBJ2-2; the match to TRBD1 covers 9 bases. Per the germline V gene, CDR1 is MNHNS and CDR2 is SASEGT. J was trimmed by 5 bases and V by 8 bases; bases with no gene match: 9. This CDR3 comprises 15 residues. The CDR3 DNA is TGTGCCAGCGGGCGACAGGGGGATGTTACCGGGGAGCTGTTTTTT. This translates into CASGRQGDVTGELFF.

This clonotype was recorded a few times. V usage is TRBV6-1 and J usage is TRBJ2-7, with 9 bases fitting TRBD2. With V trimmed by 6 bases and J by 5 bases, 8 bases remained unmatched. Germline values: CDR1 MNHNS, CDR2 SASEGT. The CDR3 runs to 14 residues. DNA for the CDR3: TGTGCCAGCAGAGATAGCGGGAGTCGTCACGAGCAGTACTTC. Translating gives CASRDSGSRHEQYF.

This chain connects TRBV6-1 to TRBJ1-1; 12 bases map to TRBD1. Germline CDR1 MNHNS, CDR2 SASEGT. V dropped 8 bases and J dropped 4; count of bases not matched to a gene: 11. CDR3 length equals 16 residues. The DNA of the CDR3 is TGTGCCAGCCTCTCAACCGGGACAGGGGGCGGCACTGAAGCTTTCTTT. Its translation: CASLSTGTGGGTEAFF.